Shown below are 15 T cell receptor beta chains from a single sample sequenced in a study of T cells after yellow fever vaccination (dated 2019 in TCRdb). Library preparation employed 5' RACE. These reads were obtained on an Illumina HiSeq 2500. Using fastp at Q25 and MiXCR, TCRdb reprocessed the public reads and kept productive beta chains. Rows with a matching CDR3 protein are joined into one entry that keeps the most common DNA and genes. The sample contains more than 250,000 distinct CDR3 sequences, 6.5% to 8.5% of them found a single time. Of the sample, 15% to 20% falls within the top ten clones. Reading the label with the study, this specimen's treatment or condition is: live attenuated yellow fever vaccine strain. The sample in question was PBMCs, obtained roughly seven weeks after the first yellow fever vaccination. All receptors derive from a man younger than 35 who received the YFV17D yellow fever vaccine.

V is TRBV20-1 and J is TRBJ2-7, with a weak D call TRBD1 (6 bases). CDR1 and CDR2 (germline): DFQATT, SNEGSKA (reference sequence). The V gene lost 2 bases and the J gene lost 3 bases, with 14 bases spanning the gap. The CDR3 extends over 14 amino acids. CDR3 DNA sequence: TGCAGTGCTAGACCGACGTCAGGGGACTACGAGCAGTACGTC. It is translated as CSARPTSGDYEQYV.

The chain is built from TRBV7-3 and TRBJ2-7; 8 positions agree with TRBD2. After removal of 1 base from V and 3 bases from J, the junction contained 5 bases not matched to a gene. Germline V gene data show CDR1 as SGHTA and CDR2 as FQGTGA. CDR3 length: 15 residues. The CDR3: CASSLRAGGDYEQYF. CDR3 sequence (DNA): TGTGCCAGCAGCTTAAGGGCGGGGGGAGACTACGAGCAGTACTTC.

This clonotype appeared once. This chain links TRBV12-3 or TRBV12-4 with TRBJ2-7, with D hard to call. The CDR3 contains 15 residues. V lost 2 bases and J lost 2, with 13 bases in between. CDR3 coding DNA: TGTGCCAGCAGTTTATGGCAGGTGGGAACCTACGAGCAGTACGTC. Translating it yields CASSLWQVGTYEQYV.

The CDR3 DNA follows: TGCGCCAGCAGCTACACAGGGCCGGGGGAAAAACTGTTTTTT. It yields the protein CASSYTGPGEKLFF. This chain uses TRBV5-1 with TRBJ1-4; D perhaps matches TRBD1 (6 bases). V dropped 3 bases and J dropped 8 bases, with 14 bases sitting between them. Germline V CDR1 and CDR2: SGHRS, YFSETQ. This CDR3 has 14 residues.

This clonotype was counted only a few times. The J gene is TRBJ1-5, the V gene TRBV7-2; no clear D. Germline CDR1 and CDR2: SGHTA and FQGNSA. CDR3 length: 12 residues. Trimming stripped 3 bases from V and 7 bases from J, with 7 bases between. CDR3 amino acids: CASSLLAQPQHF. CDR3 sequence (DNA): TGTGCCAGCAGCTTGCTGGCGCAGCCCCAGCATTTT. Using reference TRBV7-2 and TRBJ1-5 for the parts outside the CDR3, the full variable domain is GAGVSQSPSNKVTEKGKDVELRCDPISGHTALYWYRQSLGQGLEFLIYFQGNSAPDKSGLPSDRFSAERTGGSVSTLTIQRTQQEDSAVYLCASSLLAQPQHFGDGTRLSIL.

This clonotype was detected many times. This chain connects TRBV20-1 to TRBJ1-5; D is undetermined. Trimming took 2 bases from V and 0 from J, leaving 8 bases between them. The CDR3 has 14 amino acids. Germline CDR1 is DFQATT and CDR2 is SNEGSKA (reference sequence). CDR3 protein: CSARLVGSNQPQHF. DNA of the CDR3: TGCAGTGCTAGATTAGTAGGTAGCAATCAGCCCCAGCATTTT.

This clonotype was detected ten times or more. The rearrangement uses TRBV7-9 and TRBJ2-5; 7 positions agree with TRBD2. Germline CDR1 is SEHNR and CDR2 is FQNEAQ (reference sequence). The CDR3 covers 15 residues. The V segment lost 6 bases and the J segment 4 bases; nucleotides outside the gene matches: 11. CDR3 residues: CASSPLTSSGETQYF. As DNA, the CDR3 is TGTGCCAGCAGTCCCCTGACTAGCTCTGGAGAGACCCAGTACTTC.

The chain employs TRBV12-3 or TRBV12-4 and TRBJ2-5; D perhaps matches TRBD2 (6 bases). With 6 bases removed from V and 5 bases from J, the gap between germline ends came to 16 bases. The CDR3 has 14 amino acids. This chain's CDR3 is CASRRTGGVETQYF. DNA for the CDR3: TGTGCCAGCAGACGAACCGGGGGTGTCGAGACCCAGTACTTC.

The chain recombines TRBV18 with TRBJ1-1; TRBD1 agrees at 8 bases. Germline CDR1 KGHSH, CDR2 LQKENI. The CDR3 runs to 14 residues. Trimming took 6 bases from V and 1 from J; bases not matched to a gene: 4. The CDR3 spells CASSGQGANTEAFF. The CDR3 nucleotides read TGTGCCAGCTCCGGACAGGGCGCGAACACTGAAGCTTTCTTT.

The chain is built from TRBV12-3 or TRBV12-4 and TRBJ1-2, with a weak D call TRBD1 (6 bases). The CDR3 has 14 amino acids. V lost 5 bases to trimming and J lost 7 bases, with 17 bases between them. Here the CDR3 reads CASSPGVGVRGYTF. In DNA, the CDR3 is TGTGCCAGCAGTCCAGGGGTTGGGGTTCGTGGCTACACCTTC.

V is TRBV3-1 and J is TRBJ2-2; weak D call: TRBD1 (6 bases). Trimming took off 6 bases at V and 2 bases at J, with 16 bases between the two ends. The CDR3 sequence is 16 residues long. Germline CDR1 LGHDT, CDR2 YNNKEL (reference sequence). CDR3 in amino acids: CASSFQGLGNTGELFF. CDR3 sequence (DNA): TGTGCCAGCAGTTTCCAGGGGTTGGGTAACACCGGGGAGCTGTTTTTT. Looking up the rest from reference TRBV3-1 and TRBJ2-2 gives the full variable domain: DTAVSQTPKYLVTQMGNDKSIKCEQNLGHDTMYWYKQDSKKFLKIMFSYNNKELIINETVPNRFSPKSPDKAHLNLHINSLELGDSAVYFCASSFQGLGNTGELFFGEGSRLTVL.

This clonotype was picked up a small number of times. CDR3 coding DNA: TGTGCCAGCGGGACAGGAATCTACAATGAGCAGTTCTTC. As protein: CASGTGIYNEQFF. This sequence joins TRBV12-3 or TRBV12-4 and TRBJ2-1; TRBD1 matches at 8 bases. Trimming at V came to 8 bases and at J to 3 bases, leaving 3 bases not matched to a gene. The CDR3 covers 13 residues.

This clonotype has at least ten counts. The chain links TRBV27 to TRBJ2-7; D is unclear. The CDR3 spans 15 residues. V was clipped by 2 bases and J by 4 bases, with 15 bases between them. The germline gives CDR1 MNHEY, CDR2 SMNVEV (reference sequence). The CDR3 protein is CASSLQHPTGYEQYF. The DNA for the CDR3 is TGTGCCAGCAGTTTACAGCACCCTACTGGGTACGAGCAGTACTTC.

V is TRBV12-3 or TRBV12-4 and J is TRBJ2-7; D unclear. The V end lost 2 bases, the J end lost 1 base, and 15 bases lay between the germline ends. The CDR3 runs 16 residues. CDR3 in amino acids: CASSLPPRQPSYEQYV. The CDR3 region has the DNA TGTGCCAGCAGTTTACCGCCCAGGCAGCCATCCTACGAGCAGTACGTC.

Only one count was recorded for this clonotype. One junction end disagrees with the germline gene, perhaps due to a read error. The V and J genes are TRBV15 and TRBJ1-6; D is unresolved. The CDR3 loop spans 16 amino acids. Germline V gene data show CDR1 as LNHNV and CDR2 as YYDKDF (reference sequence). In nucleotides, the CDR3 is TGTTCCACCAGCAGAGATCAGGCAGGCCCCAGGTCACCCCTCCACTTT. It translates to CSTSRDQAGPRSPLHF.